Detailed here is one TCR beta chain. No antigen is known for it. Germline V CDR1 and CDR2: MNHEY, SMNVEV (reference sequence). Between the trimmed V and J ends, which lost 6 bases and 4 bases, there was a span of 12 bases. CDR3 size: 13 residues. The beta constant-region primer was an equimolar mix of two oligonucleotides covering TRBC1 and TRBC2. Ligated cDNA was amplified by four rounds of PCR with nested alpha and beta constant-region primers and SP2. In TCRdb, the UMI-ligation and nested PCR reads were re-called with MiXCR into one record per CDR3 protein. The table has about 150,000 distinct CDR3 sequences, 20% to 25% seen once; the top ten hold roughly 0.1%. This record belongs to a study of naive and memory T cell subsets. Study-wide findings and caveats: Especially in CD8 cells, naive repertoires contained a few larger clonotypes, possibly CD45RA-re-expressing memory cells.

Sequencing was performed on naive CD4+ T cells from blood. This rearrangement joins TRBV27 to TRBJ1-2; the D gene is possibly TRBD1 (5 bases). The TCR was taken from a human donor in good health. In DNA form, the CDR3 reads TGTGCCAGCAGGAGAGGGGCCGGCTATGGCTACACCTTC. It codes for CASRRGAGYGYTF.